The 18 T cell receptor beta chains presented below share a single source sample, sequenced in a study of siplizumab effects on memory and regulatory T cells. Libraries were prepared by immunoSEQ multiplex PCR; TCRdb keeps only in-frame clonotypes and omits some of them. The table lists over 90,000 clones, approximately 90% of them singletons. Sequencing used CD4+ T cells sorted from blood. The receptors were sampled from a human donor in good health.

This clone was seen a few times. CDR3 nucleotide sequence: TGTGCCTGGTCCAGGGTAATCATAAATGAAGCTTTCTTT. It encodes CAWSRVIINEAFF. The J gene is TRBJ1-1, the V gene TRBV30; possibly TRBD1 for D (5 bases). The CDR3 has 13 amino acids. Germline CDR1 and CDR2: GTSNPN and SVGIG (reference sequence). The V end lost 5 bases, the J end lost 7 bases, and 17 bases lay between the germline ends. Variable domain in full (rest from reference TRBV30 and TRBJ1-1): SQTIHQWPATLVQPVGSPLSLECTVEGTSNPNLYWYRQAAGRGLQLLFYSVGIGQISSEVPQNLSASRPQDRQFILSSKKLLLSDSGFYLCAWSRVIINEAFFGQGTRLTVV.

The chain joins TRBV6-5 to TRBJ1-2; the D is unclear. V lost 7 bases and J lost 4, with 16 bases in between. The CDR3 totals 14 residues. Germline assignment: CDR1 MNHEY and CDR2 SVGAGI. Written as DNA, the CDR3 is TGTGCCAGCACTCCAGAGGCAGGAAGCTATGGCTACACCTTC. Translated, it gives CASTPEAGSYGYTF.

The V and J genes are TRBV6-5 and TRBJ2-7, with 7 bases fitting TRBD2. Germline V gene lookup returns CDR1 MNHEY and CDR2 SVGAGI. The CDR3 is 12 residues long. V dropped 5 bases and J dropped 12; count of bases not matched to a gene: 10. The CDR3 DNA reads TGTGCCAGCAGTGAAAGACGCCTAGCGGCGTACTTC. It specifies CASSERRLAAYF.

This chain uses TRBV9 with TRBJ2-1; D not certain. The CDR3 contains 16 residues. Germline V CDR1 and CDR2: SGDLS, YYNGEE. The germline V and J ends were trimmed by 4 bases and 3 bases, with 17 bases remaining between them. CDR3 protein: CASSTYSQVIYNEQFF. CDR3 nucleotide sequence: TGTGCCAGCAGCACTTACAGCCAGGTTATCTACAATGAGCAGTTCTTC.

This clone was detected only a few times. The chain employs TRBV19 and TRBJ2-2, with D unclear. V lost 1 base, J lost 4 bases, and 7 bases lay in between. This CDR3 has 14 residues. CDR1 LNHDA and CDR2 SQIVND come from the germline V gene (reference sequence). The CDR3 spells CASSIAETTGELFF. CDR3 nucleotides: TGTGCCAGTAGTATAGCCGAGACCACCGGGGAGCTGTTTTTT. The whole variable domain, filled in from reference TRBV19 and TRBJ2-2, reads DGGITQSPKYLFRKEGQNVTLSCEQNLNHDAMYWYRQDPGQGLRLIYYSQIVNDFQKGDIAEGYSVSREKKESFPLTVTSAQKNPTAFYLCASSIAETTGELFFGEGSRLTVL.

V gene TRBV28 combines with J gene TRBJ1-1, with a possible D match to TRBD1 (6 bases). The CDR3 consists of 14 residues. V dropped 6 bases and J dropped 1 base, with 12 bases sitting between them. Germline V gene data show CDR1 as MDHEN and CDR2 as SYDVKM. The CDR3 DNA reads as TGTGCCAGCAGGCTACAGGGAAGGAACACTGAAGCTTTCTTT. As protein: CASRLQGRNTEAFF.

The chain links TRBV5-4 to TRBJ2-3; 11 nucleotides align to TRBD2. CDR3 length equals 16 residues. V was pared by 4 bases and J by 2 bases, with 6 bases of the junction left unmatched. CDR1 SGHNT and CDR2 YYREEE come from the germline V gene (reference sequence). CDR3 sequence (DNA): TGTGCCAGCAGCCTAGGGACTAGCGGCACCACAGATACGCAGTATTTT. Its protein is CASSLGTSGTTDTQYF.

The CDR3 sequence: CASSVQGTQGYGYTF. As DNA, the CDR3 is TGTGCCAGCAGTGTACAGGGGACCCAGGGCTATGGCTACACCTTC. This rearrangement joins TRBV5-8 to TRBJ1-2; 7 nucleotides agree with TRBD1. From germline, CDR1 is SGHTS and CDR2 YDEGEE. This CDR3 has 15 amino acids. V lost 5 bases to trimming and J lost 4 bases; unmatched junction nucleotides: 11.

This sequence joins TRBV18 and TRBJ1-1; TRBD1 aligns across 8 bases. After removal of 4 bases from V and 6 bases from J, the junction contained 7 bases not matched to a gene. This CDR3 is 14 amino acids long. Germline V CDR1 and CDR2: KGHSH, LQKENI. CDR3 in amino acids: CASSLLQGVAEAFF. CDR3 DNA sequence: TGTGCCAGCTCACTTCTACAGGGGGTGGCTGAAGCTTTCTTT.

The rearrangement uses TRBV6-6 and TRBJ1-1; no clear D gene. Germline CDR1 MNHNY, CDR2 SVGAGI (reference sequence). V was clipped by 7 bases and J by 3 bases, with 6 bases between them. The CDR3 covers 11 residues. Here the CDR3 DNA reads TGTGCCAGCATAAGGGACACTGAAGCTTTCTTT. Protein sequence: CASIRDTEAFF.

J is TRBJ2-1 and V is TRBV11-1; 9 bases fit TRBD2. This CDR3 comprises 18 residues. J lost 9 bases, V lost 5 bases, and 20 bases had no gene match. Per germline, CDR1 SGHAT and CDR2 FQDESV (reference sequence). CDR3 protein: CASSPLSSGTNQWGEQFF. The CDR3 DNA follows: TGTGCCAGCAGCCCGCTATCTAGCGGGACCAATCAGTGGGGTGAGCAGTTCTTC.

The rearrangement joins TRBV5-1 to TRBJ2-7, with 11 bases matching TRBD1. This CDR3 contains 14 residues. J lost 6 bases, V lost 4 bases, and 6 bases had no gene match. Germline V gene sequence: CDR1 SGHRS, CDR2 YFSETQ. CDR3 residues: CASSKDRGLGEQYF. Here the CDR3 DNA reads TGCGCCAGCAGCAAGGACAGGGGGCTAGGCGAGCAGTACTTC.

V and J are TRBV20-1 and TRBJ2-1; 7 nucleotides agree with TRBD2. The V segment lost 0 bases and the J segment 14 bases; nucleotides outside the gene matches: 4. Per germline, CDR1 DFQATT and CDR2 SNEGSKA (reference sequence). The CDR3 loop spans 11 amino acids. The CDR3 sequence: CSARDRTRKFF. The CDR3 nucleotides are TGCAGTGCTAGAGATCGGACTAGGAAGTTCTTC.

This rearrangement joins TRBV7-9 to TRBJ1-3; the D is unclear. Trimming pared 1 base from V and 0 bases from J, leaving 10 bases between. CDR1 and CDR2 (germline): SEHNR, FQNEAQ (reference sequence). This CDR3 contains 16 residues. The CDR3 spells CASSLDHPISGNTIYF. The CDR3 DNA reads TGTGCCAGCAGCTTAGACCACCCAATCTCTGGAAACACCATATATTTT. Full variable domain (rest looked up from reference TRBV7-9 and TRBJ1-3): DTGVSQNPRHKITKRGQNVTFRCDPISEHNRLYWYRQTLGQGPEFLTYFQNEAQLEKSRLLSDRFSAERPKGSFSTLEIQRTEQGDSAMYLCASSLDHPISGNTIYFGEGSWLTVV.

This clone is a singleton in its sample. The chain employs TRBV6-1 and TRBJ2-4, with D possibly being TRBD1 (6 bases). The CDR3 is made up of 20 amino acids. V was pared by 4 bases and J by 0 bases, with 25 bases between. The germline V gene has CDR1 MNHNS and CDR2 SASEGT. In DNA form, the CDR3 reads TGTGCCAGCAGTGCCACCTGGGGGTCTCCGGGACAAATAGCCAAAAACATTCAGTACTTC. Encoded protein: CASSATWGSPGQIAKNIQYF.

This rearrangement joins TRBV19 to TRBJ1-5; D is perhaps TRBD1 (5 bases). Looked up from germline, CDR1 is LNHDA and CDR2 is SQIVND (reference sequence). The CDR3 is made up of 16 amino acids. V was clipped by 5 bases and J by 6 bases, with 20 bases between them. The CDR3 region is CASSLSPQGLSQPQHF. The CDR3 nucleotides are TGTGCCAGTAGTCTCTCTCCCCAGGGTTTATCTCAGCCCCAGCATTTT.

The chain employs TRBV5-4 and TRBJ1-2; TRBD1 matches at 11 bases. V lost 4 bases and J lost 5; bases outside the gene matches: 7. Germline V gene data show CDR1 as SGHNT and CDR2 as YYREEE (reference sequence). The CDR3 length is 15 residues. This CDR3 reads CASSPMGQGGYGYTF. As DNA, the CDR3 is TGTGCCAGCAGCCCGATGGGACAGGGGGGATATGGCTACACCTTC.

J is TRBJ1-4 and V is TRBV9; D is unclear. The CDR3 spans 16 residues. CDR1 SGDLS and CDR2 YYNGEE come from the germline V gene. The V end lost 4 bases, the J end lost 0 bases, and 13 bases lay between the germline ends. Here the CDR3 DNA reads TGTGCCAGCAGCCAAAGGCCATCCGCAACTAATGAAAAACTGTTTTTT. Amino acid sequence: CASSQRPSATNEKLFF.